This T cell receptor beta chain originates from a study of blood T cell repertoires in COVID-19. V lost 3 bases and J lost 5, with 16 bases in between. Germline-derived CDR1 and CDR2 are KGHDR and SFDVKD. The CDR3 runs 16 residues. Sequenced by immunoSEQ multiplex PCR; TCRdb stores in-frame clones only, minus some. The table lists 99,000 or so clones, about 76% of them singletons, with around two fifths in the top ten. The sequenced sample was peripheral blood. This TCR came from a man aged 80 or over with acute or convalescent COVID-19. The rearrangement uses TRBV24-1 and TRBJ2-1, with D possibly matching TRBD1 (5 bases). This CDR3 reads CATSDKQGLFNNEQFF. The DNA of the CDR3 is TGTGCCACCAGTGATAAGCAGGGATTGTTCAACAATGAGCAGTTCTTC.